This entry lists 4 T cell receptor beta chains sequenced from one sample in a study of shared clonotypes between healthy human individuals. The protocol was immunoSEQ multiplex PCR, while the TCRdb copy is restricted to in-frame clones and leaves out a portion. Here the sample spans about 1,900,000 clones, approximately 95% being singletons. The naive CD8 fraction comprised CD45RO-negative cells positively selected for CCR7 and excluded terminally differentiated effector memory CD45RA+ cells. The sample taken for sequencing was naive CD8+ T cells sorted from blood. The receptors derive from a man between 18 and 35 years old in good health.

The rearrangement joins TRBV15 to TRBJ1-1; no reliable D call. Germline V lookup: CDR1 LNHNV, CDR2 YYDKDF (reference sequence). This CDR3 spans 14 amino acids. Trimming pared 0 bases from V and 3 bases from J, leaving 8 bases between. The CDR3 region is CATSRDQWDTEAFF. The CDR3 region has the DNA TGTGCCACCAGCAGAGATCAATGGGACACTGAAGCTTTCTTT.

The chain links TRBV5-1 to TRBJ2-5; 8 bases match TRBD2. The junction had 10 bases not matched to a gene; V was cut back by 4 bases and J by 2 bases. The CDR3 is 16 amino acids. CDR1 is SGHRS, CDR2 YFSETQ, per germline. The CDR3 DNA is TGCGCCAGCAGCCTAACTAGCGGCGCGAAGCAAGAGACCCAGTACTTC. This translates into CASSLTSGAKQETQYF. Full variable domain (rest looked up from reference TRBV5-1 and TRBJ2-5): KAGVTQTPRYLIKTRGQQVTLSCSPISGHRSVSWYQQTPGQGLQFLFEYFSETQRNKGNFPGRFSGRQFSNSRSEMNVSTLELGDSALYLCASSLTSGAKQETQYFGPGTRLLVL.

The chain is built from TRBV30 and TRBJ1-3; D is unclear. The CDR3 loop spans 12 amino acids. The germline V gene encodes CDR1 GTSNPN and CDR2 SVGIG (reference sequence). V lost 1 base and J lost 2, with 3 bases in between. The CDR3 bases are TGTGCCTGGAGTGATACTGGAAACACCATATATTTT. Translated: CAWSDTGNTIYF.

On this clone: At the DNA level, this CDR3 is encoded by other sequences in the same sample as well. The chain employs TRBV6-5 and TRBJ2-7; a weak D match, TRBD1 (5 bases). V lost 3 bases, J lost 3 bases, and 12 bases lay in between. The germline V gene encodes CDR1 MNHEY and CDR2 SVGAGI. This CDR3 spans 14 amino acids. CDR3 sequence: CASSYGQGNYEQYF. CDR3 in DNA: TGTGCCAGCAGTTATGGGCAGGGCAACTACGAGCAGTACTTC.